This T cell receptor (beta chain) stems from a study of blood T cell repertoires in COVID-19. The overall study: In each case, the material was cDNA or gDNA derived from T cells, B-cell-depleted T cells, or PBMCs.

Seattle enrolled patients during active infection and tracked them longitudinally. Germline V gene sequence: CDR1 GTSNPN, CDR2 SVGIG (reference sequence). With 1 base removed from V and 6 bases from J, the gap between germline ends came to 3 bases. The CDR3 consists of 11 residues. In the original workflow: The authors estimated nucleated cell counts from reference gene primer amplification. The table came from immunoSEQ multiplex PCR; TCRdb's copy has only in-frame clones and leaves some out. The V and J calls and clone size are taken from that table; D and trimming were inferred from the DNA. This table has about 130,000 clones, about 89% appearing once.

The chain employs TRBV30 and TRBJ1-4; the D is unclear. This receptor was identified in a woman in her 70s with COVID-19, enrolled during active disease. The sample consisted of peripheral blood. CDR3 region: CAWSEHEKLFF. As DNA, the CDR3 is TGTGCCTGGAGTGAGCATGAAAAACTGTTTTTT.